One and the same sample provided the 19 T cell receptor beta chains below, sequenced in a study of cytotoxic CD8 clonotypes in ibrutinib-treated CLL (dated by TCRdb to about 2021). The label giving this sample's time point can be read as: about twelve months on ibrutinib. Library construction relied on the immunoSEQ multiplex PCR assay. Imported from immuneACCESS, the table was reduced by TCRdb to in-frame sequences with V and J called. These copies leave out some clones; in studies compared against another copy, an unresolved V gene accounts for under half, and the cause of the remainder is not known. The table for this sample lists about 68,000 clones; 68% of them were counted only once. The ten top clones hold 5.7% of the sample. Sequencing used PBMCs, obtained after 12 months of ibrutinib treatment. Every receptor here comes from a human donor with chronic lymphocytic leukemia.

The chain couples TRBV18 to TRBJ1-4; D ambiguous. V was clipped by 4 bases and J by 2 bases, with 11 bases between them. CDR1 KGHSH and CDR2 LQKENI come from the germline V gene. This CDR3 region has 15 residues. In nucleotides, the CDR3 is TGTGCCAGCTCACGACCTACCGGGACTAATGAAAAACTGTTTTTT. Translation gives CASSRPTGTNEKLFF.

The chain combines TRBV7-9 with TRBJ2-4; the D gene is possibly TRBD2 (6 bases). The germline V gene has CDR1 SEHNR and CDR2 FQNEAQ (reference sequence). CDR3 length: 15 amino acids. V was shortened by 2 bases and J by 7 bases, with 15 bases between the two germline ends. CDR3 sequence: CASSLPPRLGNIQYF. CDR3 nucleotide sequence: TGTGCCAGCAGCTTACCTCCGAGACTAGGGAACATTCAGTACTTC.

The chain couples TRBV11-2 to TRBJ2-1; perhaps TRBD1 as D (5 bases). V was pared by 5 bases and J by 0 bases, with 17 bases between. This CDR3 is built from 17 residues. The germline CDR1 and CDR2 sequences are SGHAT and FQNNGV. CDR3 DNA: TGTGCCAGCAGCCCAGGGTGGGGTCTAAGCTCCTACAATGAGCAGTTCTTC. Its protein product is CASSPGWGLSSYNEQFF.

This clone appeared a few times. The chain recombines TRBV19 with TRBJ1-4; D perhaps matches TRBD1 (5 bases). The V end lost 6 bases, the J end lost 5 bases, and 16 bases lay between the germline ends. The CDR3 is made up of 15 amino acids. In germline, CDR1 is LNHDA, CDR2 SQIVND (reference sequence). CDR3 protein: CASRQQGDPNEKLFF. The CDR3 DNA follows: TGTGCCAGTAGACAGCAGGGAGACCCGAATGAAAAACTGTTTTTT. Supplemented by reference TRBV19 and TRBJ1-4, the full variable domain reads DGGITQSPKYLFRKEGQNVTLSCEQNLNHDAMYWYRQDPGQGLRLIYYSQIVNDFQKGDIAEGYSVSREKKESFPLTVTSAQKNPTAFYLCASRQQGDPNEKLFFGSGTQLSVL.

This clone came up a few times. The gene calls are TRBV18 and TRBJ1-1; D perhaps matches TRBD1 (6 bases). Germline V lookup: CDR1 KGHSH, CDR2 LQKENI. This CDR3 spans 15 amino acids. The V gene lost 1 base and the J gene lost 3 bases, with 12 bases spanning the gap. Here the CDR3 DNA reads TGTGCCAGCTCACCACTTCAGGGGAGTGACACTGAAGCTTTCTTT. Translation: CASSPLQGSDTEAFF.

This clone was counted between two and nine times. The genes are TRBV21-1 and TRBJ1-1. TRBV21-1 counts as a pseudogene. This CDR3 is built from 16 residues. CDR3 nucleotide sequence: TGTGCCAGCAGCCCTCGAAAGACACGAGCATTGAAGGGAGCTTTCTTT. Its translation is CASSPRKTRALKGAFF.

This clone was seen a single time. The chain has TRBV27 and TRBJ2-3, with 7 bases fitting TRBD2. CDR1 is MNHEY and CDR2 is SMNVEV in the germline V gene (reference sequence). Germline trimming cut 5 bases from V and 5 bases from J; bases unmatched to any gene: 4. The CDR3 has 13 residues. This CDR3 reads CASSLREGDTQYF. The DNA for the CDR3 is TGTGCCAGCAGTCTCAGGGAGGGAGATACGCAGTATTTT.

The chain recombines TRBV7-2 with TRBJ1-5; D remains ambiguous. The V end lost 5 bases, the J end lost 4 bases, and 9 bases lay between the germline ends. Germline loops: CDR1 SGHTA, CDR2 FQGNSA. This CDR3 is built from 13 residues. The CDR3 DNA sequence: TGTGCCAGCAGCATGGGTTGGAATCAGCCCCAGCATTTT. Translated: CASSMGWNQPQHF.

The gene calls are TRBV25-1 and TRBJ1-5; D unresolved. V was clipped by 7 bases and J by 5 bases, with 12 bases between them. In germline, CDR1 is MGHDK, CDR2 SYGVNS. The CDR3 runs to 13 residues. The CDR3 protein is CASTVGDHQPQHF. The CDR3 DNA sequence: TGTGCCAGCACCGTTGGGGATCATCAGCCCCAGCATTTT.

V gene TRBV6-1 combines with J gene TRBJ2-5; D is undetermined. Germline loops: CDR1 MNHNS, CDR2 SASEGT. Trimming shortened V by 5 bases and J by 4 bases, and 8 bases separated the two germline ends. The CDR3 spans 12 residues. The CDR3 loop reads CASSRVGETQYF. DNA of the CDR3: TGTGCCAGCAGTAGGGTAGGAGAGACCCAGTACTTC.

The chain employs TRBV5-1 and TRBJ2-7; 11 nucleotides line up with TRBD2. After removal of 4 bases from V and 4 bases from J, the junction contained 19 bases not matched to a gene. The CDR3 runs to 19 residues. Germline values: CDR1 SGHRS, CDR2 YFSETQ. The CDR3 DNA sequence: TGCGCCAGCAGCCCGAGACCTAGCGGGGGGACCTACCGGTCGTACGAGCAGTACTTC. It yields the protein CASSPRPSGGTYRSYEQYF.

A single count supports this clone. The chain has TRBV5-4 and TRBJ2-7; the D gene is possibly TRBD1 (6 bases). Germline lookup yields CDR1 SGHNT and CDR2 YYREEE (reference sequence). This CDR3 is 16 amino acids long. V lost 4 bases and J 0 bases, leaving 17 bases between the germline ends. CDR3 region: CASSRRQGRFSYEQYF. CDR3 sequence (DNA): TGTGCCAGCAGCCGTCGTCAGGGGCGATTCTCCTACGAGCAGTACTTC.

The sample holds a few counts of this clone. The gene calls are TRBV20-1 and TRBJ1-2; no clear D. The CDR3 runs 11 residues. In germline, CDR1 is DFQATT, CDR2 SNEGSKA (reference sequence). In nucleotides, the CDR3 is TGCACTACGACACCCTTGGATGGCTACACCTTC. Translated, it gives CTTTPLDGYTF.

The chain's CDR3 is CASSTGTGGADTQYF. DNA for the CDR3: TGCGCCAGCAGCACCGGGACAGGGGGCGCAGATACGCAGTATTTT. V is TRBV10-1 and J is TRBJ2-3, with 12 nucleotides matching TRBD1. CDR3 size: 15 residues. Germline-derived CDR1 and CDR2 are WNHNN and SYGVQD (reference sequence). V was pared by 6 bases and J by 4 bases, with 5 bases of the junction left unmatched.

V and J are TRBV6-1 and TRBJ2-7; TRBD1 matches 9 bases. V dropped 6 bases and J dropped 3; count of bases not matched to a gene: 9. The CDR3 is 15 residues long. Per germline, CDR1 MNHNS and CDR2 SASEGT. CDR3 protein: CASREPGQGSYEQYF. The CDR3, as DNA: TGTGCCAGCAGGGAGCCGGGACAGGGAAGCTACGAGCAGTACTTC.

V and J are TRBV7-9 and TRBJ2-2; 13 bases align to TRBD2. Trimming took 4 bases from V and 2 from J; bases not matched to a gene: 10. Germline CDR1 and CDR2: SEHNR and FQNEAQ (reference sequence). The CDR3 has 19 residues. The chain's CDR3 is CASSSRTSGSLINTGELFF. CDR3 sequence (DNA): TGTGCCAGCAGCTCCCGGACTAGCGGGAGCCTTATAAACACCGGGGAGCTGTTTTTT.

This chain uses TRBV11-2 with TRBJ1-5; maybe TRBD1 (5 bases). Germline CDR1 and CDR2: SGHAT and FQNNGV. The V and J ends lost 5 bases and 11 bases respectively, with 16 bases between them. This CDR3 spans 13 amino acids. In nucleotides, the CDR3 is TGTGCCAGCAGCGGCTCCGGGGGAGGGTCCCAGCATTTT. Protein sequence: CASSGSGGGSQHF. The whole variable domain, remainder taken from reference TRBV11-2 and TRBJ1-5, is EAGVAQSPRYKIIEKRQSVAFWCNPISGHATLYWYQQILGQGPKLLIQFQNNGVVDDSQLPKDRFSAERLKGVDSTLKIQPAKLEDSAVYLCASSGSGGGSQHFGDGTRLSIL.

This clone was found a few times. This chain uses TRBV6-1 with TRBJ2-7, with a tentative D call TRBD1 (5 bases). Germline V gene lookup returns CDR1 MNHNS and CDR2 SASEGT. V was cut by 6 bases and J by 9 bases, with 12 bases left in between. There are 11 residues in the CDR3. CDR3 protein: CASRDIPVQYF. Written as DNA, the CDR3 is TGTGCCAGCAGGGACATTCCGGTGCAGTACTTC.

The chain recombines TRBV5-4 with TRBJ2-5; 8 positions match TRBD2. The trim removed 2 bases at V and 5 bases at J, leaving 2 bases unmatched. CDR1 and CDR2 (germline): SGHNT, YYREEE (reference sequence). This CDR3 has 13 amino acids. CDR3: CASSLPGGETQYF. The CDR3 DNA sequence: TGTGCCAGCAGCTTACCGGGGGGGGAGACCCAGTACTTC.